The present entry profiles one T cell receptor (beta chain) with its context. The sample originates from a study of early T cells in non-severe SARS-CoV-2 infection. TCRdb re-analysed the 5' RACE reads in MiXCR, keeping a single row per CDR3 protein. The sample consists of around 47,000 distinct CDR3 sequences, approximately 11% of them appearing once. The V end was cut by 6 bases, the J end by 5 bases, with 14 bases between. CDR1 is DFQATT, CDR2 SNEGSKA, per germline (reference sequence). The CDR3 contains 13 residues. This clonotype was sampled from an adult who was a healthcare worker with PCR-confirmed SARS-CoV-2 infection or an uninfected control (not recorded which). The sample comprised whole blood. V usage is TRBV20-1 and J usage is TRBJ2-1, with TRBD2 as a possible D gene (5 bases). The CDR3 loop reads CSASRGTDNEQFF. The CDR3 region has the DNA TGCAGTGCGTCTCGGGGTACCGACAATGAGCAGTTCTTC.